Listed here are 25 T cell receptor beta chains from one sample, sequenced in a study of cytotoxic CD8 clonotypes in ibrutinib-treated CLL. Profiling relied on immunoSEQ multiplex PCR, and the TCRdb table lists in-frame clones only, not all of them. The sample includes 140,000 to 150,000 clones, about 70% of them seen just once. The sample consisted of PBMCs, taken after 24 months of ibrutinib treatment. The receptors were sampled from a human donor with chronic lymphocytic leukemia.

J is TRBJ1-2 and V is TRBV19, with unresolved D. Germline CDR1 reads LNHDA; CDR2 reads SQIVND (reference sequence). V shed 6 bases and J shed 4 bases, with 15 bases lying between them. This CDR3 comprises 14 residues. The CDR3 bases are TGTGCCAGTAGCCCGGGCCCTCTGCTCTATGGCTACACCTTC. It is translated as CASSPGPLLYGYTF.

At least ten counts were recorded for this clone. The chain combines TRBV11-2 with TRBJ2-7; TRBD1 aligns across 9 bases. V trimming: 9 bases; J trimming: 4 bases; junction bases outside the gene matches: 7. Per germline, CDR1 SGHAT and CDR2 FQNNGV. The CDR3 contains 13 residues. The CDR3 sequence is CASETGGGYEQYF. CDR3 DNA: TGTGCCAGTGAGACAGGGGGGGGTTACGAGCAGTACTTC.

This sequence joins TRBV18 and TRBJ2-7; D gene ambiguous. The CDR3 has 15 residues. Germline V CDR1 and CDR2: KGHSH, LQKENI. Trimming removed 3 bases at V and 6 bases at J, with 18 bases between. CDR3 nucleotides: TGTGCCAGCTCACCGCCCAGGAGCGTGGGTGGCGAGCAGTACTTC. It specifies CASSPPRSVGGEQYF.

The table lists this clone with a few counts. The rearrangement links TRBV10-3 to TRBJ2-5; D gene ambiguous. The CDR3 length is 11 residues. Germline V gives CDR1 ENHRY, CDR2 SYGVKD. The V and J ends lost 10 bases and 1 base respectively, with 7 bases between them. The CDR3 is CATASQETQYF. In nucleotides, the CDR3 is TGTGCCACCGCTTCCCAAGAGACCCAGTACTTC.

The rearrangement links TRBV2 to TRBJ1-5; D may be TRBD1 (5 bases). Germline CDR1 and CDR2: SNHLY and FYNNEI. CDR3 length equals 14 residues. The CDR3 here is CASGGAGRGQPQHF. CDR3 nucleotide sequence: TGTGCGAGCGGCGGGGCAGGGCGAGGGCAGCCCCAGCATTTT.

This clone was recorded once. The chain is built from TRBV15 and TRBJ1-5, with D unclear. The germline V gene has CDR1 LNHNV and CDR2 YYDKDF (reference sequence). The CDR3 sequence is 12 residues long. The ends were cut back, 0 bases at V and 9 bases at J, with 6 bases in the middle. In nucleotides, the CDR3 is TGTGCCACCAGCAGAGATCACGGGCCCCAGCATTTT. Protein: CATSRDHGPQHF.

Only a few counts were recorded for this clone. The chain recombines TRBV11-1 with TRBJ2-2; a weak D match, TRBD1 (5 bases). Trimming took off 8 bases at V and 1 base at J, with 14 bases between the two ends. There are 15 residues in the CDR3. Germline loops: CDR1 SGHAT, CDR2 FQDESV (reference sequence). The CDR3 spells CASGGAEENTGELFF. CDR3 sequence (DNA): TGTGCCAGCGGTGGGGCGGAAGAGAACACCGGGGAGCTGTTTTTT.

The chain links TRBV11-2 to TRBJ2-7; D may correspond to TRBD1 or TRBD2 (5 bases each). Looked up from germline, CDR1 is SGHAT and CDR2 is FQNNGV. Trimming left V 5 bases short and J 0 bases short, with 14 bases between. The CDR3 runs 15 residues. The CDR3 DNA is TGTGCCAGCAGCCCCCCACGGGGCCACTCCTACGAGCAGTACTTC. Its protein product is CASSPPRGHSYEQYF.

This chain connects TRBV7-9 to TRBJ1-2, with D tentatively TRBD1 (5 bases). V lost 5 bases to trimming and J lost 8 bases, with 18 bases between them. The CDR3 runs 14 residues. Germline V gives CDR1 SEHNR, CDR2 FQNEAQ (reference sequence). CDR3 in amino acids: CASSPPGRAGGYTF. In DNA, the CDR3 is TGTGCCAGCAGCCCCCCTGGCAGGGCGGGGGGCTACACCTTC. The whole variable domain, filled in from reference TRBV7-9 and TRBJ1-2, reads DTGVSQNPRHKITKRGQNVTFRCDPISEHNRLYWYRQTLGQGPEFLTYFQNEAQLEKSRLLSDRFSAERPKGSFSTLEIQRTEQGDSAMYLCASSPPGRAGGYTFGSGTRLTVV.

The chain links TRBV4-3 to TRBJ2-1, with a possible D match to TRBD2 (5 bases). Germline lookup yields CDR1 LGHNA and CDR2 YSLEER. The ends were cut back, 0 bases at V and 7 bases at J, with 19 bases in the middle. CDR3 length equals 17 residues. DNA of the CDR3: TGCGCCAGCAGCCAAGATCCGTCGGGGTTGCTAAGGAATGAGCAGTTCTTC. It is translated as CASSQDPSGLLRNEQFF.

The genes are TRBV28 and TRBJ2-5, with D possibly called TRBD1 or TRBD2 (6 bases each). Germline-derived CDR1 and CDR2 are MDHEN and SYDVKM. Trimming removed 8 bases from V and 4 bases from J, with 17 bases in between. The CDR3 has 14 amino acids. The CDR3 spells CASDTRGPGETQYF. Written as DNA, the CDR3 is TGTGCCAGCGACACCCGGGGGCCGGGAGAGACCCAGTACTTC.

Only a few counts were recorded for this clone. This chain uses TRBV11-3 with TRBJ2-1; D ambiguous. Germline V gene lookup returns CDR1 SGHNT and CDR2 YENEEA. The germline V and J ends were trimmed by 5 bases and 5 bases, with 7 bases remaining between them. The CDR3 totals 12 residues. The CDR3 bases are TGTGCCAGCAGCGCCCAACACAATGAGCAGTTCTTC. Its protein product is CASSAQHNEQFF. The variable domain in full, completed from reference TRBV11-3 and TRBJ2-1, reads EAGVVQSPRYKIIEKKQPVAFWCNPISGHNTLYWYLQNLGQGPELLIRYENEEAVDDSQLPKDRFSAERLKGVDSTLKIQPAELGDSAVYLCASSAQHNEQFFGPGTRLTVL.

A single count supports this clone. J is TRBJ2-7 and V is TRBV5-1; D is perhaps TRBD1 (6 bases). The CDR3 totals 15 residues. Trimming cost V 4 bases and J 2 bases, with 16 bases left between them. The germline V gene encodes CDR1 SGHRS and CDR2 YFSETQ. CDR3 sequence: CASSPGTTIAYEQYF. The CDR3 DNA reads TGCGCCAGCAGCCCCGGGACAACGATCGCCTACGAGCAGTACTTC.

The chain uses TRBV7-4 and TRBJ1-4; 11 nucleotides match TRBD1. Germline CDR1 SGHVT, CDR2 SQSDAQ. This CDR3 has 18 amino acids. V shed 5 bases and J 1 base; nucleotides not matched to a gene: 9. The CDR3 loop reads CASSPRTGGFETNEKLFF. CDR3 DNA sequence: TGTGCCAGCAGCCCCCGGACAGGGGGCTTCGAAACTAATGAAAAACTGTTTTTT. The full variable domain, its missing parts supplied by reference TRBV7-4 and TRBJ1-4, is GAGVSQSPRYKVAKRGRDVALRCDSISGHVTLYWYRQTLGQGSEVLTYSQSDAQRDKSGRPSGRFSAERPERSVSTLKIQRTEQGDSAVYLCASSPRTGGFETNEKLFFGSGTQLSVL.

This chain joins TRBV6-5 and TRBJ1-5; no clear D gene. The germline gives CDR1 MNHEY, CDR2 SVGAGI. Trimming cost V 6 bases and J 5 bases, with 11 bases left between them. CDR3 length: 13 amino acids. The CDR3 bases are TGTGCCAGCAGGTGGAGGTTGGATCAGCCCCAGCATTTT. Amino acids: CASRWRLDQPQHF.

V usage is TRBV7-9 and J usage is TRBJ2-1; D gene ambiguous. The CDR3 totals 12 residues. Trimming took 6 bases from V and 6 from J, leaving 9 bases between them. Germline V lookup: CDR1 SEHNR, CDR2 FQNEAQ (reference sequence). This chain's CDR3 is CASRPDTNEQFF. The CDR3 nucleotides are TGTGCCAGCAGACCCGACACCAATGAGCAGTTCTTC.

The V call is TRBV30, the J call TRBJ1-3, with 12 bases matching TRBD1. CDR1 GTSNPN and CDR2 SVGIG come from the germline V gene (reference sequence). The CDR3 totals 19 residues. V was pared by 4 bases and J by 4 bases, with 17 bases of the junction left unmatched. The CDR3 nucleotides read TGTGCCTGGACTGATCCCGGGACAGGGGGCCTCGGCTCCGGAAACACCATATATTTT. This codes for CAWTDPGTGGLGSGNTIYF.

The chain employs TRBV11-2 and TRBJ2-2, with D tentatively TRBD2 (6 bases). This CDR3 is 17 amino acids long. The germline V and J ends were trimmed by 6 bases and 1 base, with 18 bases remaining between them. Germline CDR1 is SGHAT and CDR2 is FQNNGV. The CDR3 region is CASRFALRGRNTGELFF. CDR3 DNA sequence: TGTGCCAGCAGGTTTGCCCTCCGGGGGAGGAACACCGGGGAGCTGTTTTTT.

The rearrangement links TRBV28 to TRBJ2-7, with 8 bases that match TRBD1. Germline V gives CDR1 MDHEN, CDR2 SYDVKM. The CDR3 consists of 15 residues. The J segment lost 3 bases and the V segment lost 7 bases, leaving 11 bases of the junction unmatched. The CDR3, as DNA: TGTGCCAGCACGAGGTCGGCAGGGACAGGCTACGAGCAGTACTTC. Translating gives CASTRSAGTGYEQYF.

On this clone: An end of the junction does not agree with germline; a read error may underlie this. The V gene is TRBV5-6, the J gene TRBJ2-1, with D possibly being TRBD1 (6 bases). Germline V gives CDR1 SGHDT, CDR2 YYEEEE. The CDR3 covers 11 residues. CDR3 DNA: TGTGCCAGCAGCTTGGGGTGGGGGCTAATCTTC. This codes for CASSLGWGLIF.

The chain couples TRBV5-1 to TRBJ2-3; 9 bases line up with TRBD2. V lost 4 bases, J lost 2 bases, and 14 bases stayed unmatched. Germline lookup yields CDR1 SGHRS and CDR2 YFSETQ. The CDR3 covers 18 residues. The chain's CDR3 is CASSPDLAGTGLTDTQYF. In DNA, the CDR3 is TGCGCCAGCAGCCCCGACCTAGCGGGAACGGGGCTCACAGATACGCAGTATTTT.

The chain joins TRBV7-6 to TRBJ2-7, with 10 bases matching TRBD2. CDR1 is SGHVS and CDR2 is FNYEAQ in the germline V gene. Trimming at V came to 1 base and at J to 4 bases, leaving 10 bases not matched to a gene. CDR3 size: 17 residues. In nucleotides, the CDR3 is TGTGCCAGCAGCTTAGGGGCTAGCGGGAGATCGGCGTACGAGCAGTACTTC. Translation: CASSLGASGRSAYEQYF.

This clone appeared a few times. The V and J genes are TRBV11-2 and TRBJ2-1, with 9 bases that match TRBD2. There are 15 residues in the CDR3. In germline, CDR1 is SGHAT, CDR2 FQNNGV. Trimming took 8 bases from V and 1 from J; bases not matched to a gene: 6. The CDR3 loop is CASSFAGGSYNEQFF. The CDR3 coding sequence is TGTGCCAGCTCGTTTGCGGGAGGGTCCTACAATGAGCAGTTCTTC.

Only a few counts were recorded for this clone. The chain has TRBV19 and TRBJ1-1; D may be TRBD1 (5 bases). Germline assignment: CDR1 LNHDA and CDR2 SQIVND (reference sequence). This CDR3 contains 15 residues. Trimming removed 5 bases at V and 0 bases at J, with 13 bases between. The CDR3 sequence is CASSLGRAVNTEAFF. In nucleotides, the CDR3 is TGTGCCAGTAGTCTGGGCAGGGCGGTGAACACTGAAGCTTTCTTT.

The chain joins TRBV7-3 to TRBJ2-3, with a weak D call TRBD2 (7 bases). Germline V gene lookup returns CDR1 SGHTA and CDR2 FQGTGA. CDR3 length equals 15 residues. V lost 7 bases to trimming and J lost 1 base, with 15 bases between them. In DNA form, the CDR3 reads TGTGCCAGCACCCCTCGGGGGGCCCGCACAGATACGCAGTATTTT. It codes for CASTPRGARTDTQYF.